This T cell receptor beta chain was sequenced during a study of T cell repertoires in ileal Crohn's disease. The germline gives CDR1 MNHNS, CDR2 SASEGT. Trimming removed 4 bases from V and 3 bases from J, with 15 bases in between. This CDR3 contains 15 residues. Each sample's TCRB immunosequencing used five hundred nanograms of biopsy DNA. Profiling relied on immunoSEQ multiplex PCR, and the TCRdb table lists in-frame clones only, not all of them. The top ten clones hold less than 5% of a sample with some 16,000 clones, 80% of them seen once. Study results and limitations: Active smokers at surgery had more clonal expansions than non-smokers. Sorted CD8 T cells held more high-frequency clones than CD4.

About this clone itself: Its target is unknown.

V is TRBV6-1 and J is TRBJ1-1, with D hard to call. Input material: ileal tissue. The TCR sequence derives from an adult with Crohn's disease. CDR3 nucleotide sequence: TGTGCCAGCAGTGCGTCATCTCAACGAGACACTGAAGCTTTCTTT. This gives the protein CASSASSQRDTEAFF.